Each of the 22 T cell receptor beta chains below was sequenced from the same sample in a study of neoadjuvant nivolumab and ipilimumab in lung cancer. Libraries were prepared by immunoSEQ multiplex PCR; TCRdb keeps only in-frame clonotypes and omits some of them. The sample has about 3,600 clones, approximately 71% seen once. Sequenced here: peripheral blood, sampled after neoadjuvant nivolumab, alone or with ipilimumab, at or shortly before surgery. The receptors were sampled from an adult with non-small cell lung cancer.

This clone was seen once. The CDR3 nucleotides are TGCAGTGCCCAAGAGAATGAGCAGTTCTTC. Its translation is CSAQENEQFF. V gene TRBV20-1 combines with J gene TRBJ2-1; D is undetermined. CDR1 DFQATT and CDR2 SNEGSKA come from the germline V gene (reference sequence). This CDR3 is built from 10 residues. Trimming removed 6 bases at V and 7 bases at J, with 7 bases between.

This clone was picked up one time. The chain employs TRBV30 and TRBJ2-7; TRBD2 is a possible D gene (6 bases). The CDR3 runs 14 residues. V was trimmed by 3 bases and J by 3 bases, leaving 15 bases between them. The germline CDR1 and CDR2 sequences are GTSNPN and SVGIG (reference sequence). The chain's CDR3 is CAWRNGLSGYEQYF. DNA for the CDR3: TGTGCCTGGAGAAACGGACTATCCGGCTACGAGCAGTACTTC.

This clone was seen once. The chain recombines TRBV4-2 with TRBJ2-3; 9 nucleotides line up with TRBD2. CDR1 is LGHNA, CDR2 YNFKEQ, per germline. With 1 base clipped from V and 2 bases from J, the junction kept 10 bases outside the gene matches. This CDR3 comprises 18 residues. Here the CDR3 reads CASSQGTSARQFTDTQYF. CDR3 coding DNA: TGTGCCAGCAGCCAAGGGACTAGCGCCAGACAGTTCACAGATACGCAGTATTTT.

The chain employs TRBV9 and TRBJ2-7; no firm D call. Germline loops: CDR1 SGDLS, CDR2 YYNGEE. The CDR3 spans 14 residues. Between the trimmed V and J ends, which lost 0 bases and 3 bases, there was a span of 10 bases. CDR3 in amino acids: CASSVDPSNYEQYF. Here the CDR3 DNA reads TGTGCCAGCAGCGTAGACCCGTCCAACTACGAGCAGTACTTC.

Comment on this clone: Within the sample, other DNA sequences also encode this same CDR3. This chain connects TRBV18 to TRBJ2-3; 9 positions match TRBD1. CDR1 and CDR2 from the germline V gene are KGHSH and LQKENI. This CDR3 is built from 15 residues. V shed 5 bases, J shed 3 bases, and the junction held 6 bases outside the gene matches. CDR3 loop: CASSAKGQGTDTQYF. The CDR3 region has the DNA TGTGCCAGCTCAGCGAAGGGACAGGGAACAGATACGCAGTATTTT.

This clone was picked up one time. The chain combines TRBV5-1 with TRBJ2-7, with 7 bases identical to TRBD1. This CDR3 is built from 16 residues. The germline V gene encodes CDR1 SGHRS and CDR2 YFSETQ. V gave up 3 bases and J gave up 3 bases; unmatched junction bases: 12. Here the CDR3 DNA reads TGCGCCAGCAGCTCTGGGCAGGGGGTAATTGTCTACGAGCAGTACTTC. This encodes CASSSGQGVIVYEQYF.

The chain employs TRBV28 and TRBJ2-7; unclear D gene. CDR1 is MDHEN, CDR2 SYDVKM, per germline. This CDR3 has 13 amino acids. The V and J ends lost 2 bases and 2 bases respectively, with 7 bases between them. For the CDR3, the DNA is TGTGCCAGCAGTTTAACGGAGACCTACGAGCAGTACTTC. Translating it yields CASSLTETYEQYF.

The rearrangement joins TRBV28 to TRBJ2-7, with D tentatively TRBD1 (6 bases). Trimming left V 3 bases short and J 1 base short, with 10 bases between. The CDR3 covers 14 residues. Germline V lookup: CDR1 MDHEN, CDR2 SYDVKM. The CDR3 bases are TGTGCCAGCAGTTTTTACAGGGATTCCTACGAGCAGTACTTC. It yields the protein CASSFYRDSYEQYF.

The chain carries TRBV4-1 and TRBJ2-7, with TRBD2 matching over 11 bases. The CDR3 is 15 amino acids. Germline assignment: CDR1 MGHRA and CDR2 YSYEKL. Trimming cost V 4 bases and J 3 bases; bases outside gene matches: 5. DNA of the CDR3: TGCGCCAGCAGCCTCCGACTAGCGGGAAACTACGAGCAGTACTTC. Its translation is CASSLRLAGNYEQYF.

This chain uses TRBV27 with TRBJ2-5, with 9 bases lining up with TRBD1. J was trimmed by 6 bases and V by 5 bases; bases with no gene match: 7. This CDR3 spans 14 amino acids. CDR1 is MNHEY and CDR2 is SMNVEV in the germline V gene (reference sequence). The CDR3 reads CASSTLQGAQTQYF. The CDR3 DNA reads as TGTGCCAGCAGTACCCTACAGGGGGCACAGACCCAGTACTTC.

This clone has a handful of counts. J is TRBJ2-1 and V is TRBV11-2; D might be TRBD1 (6 bases). V was trimmed by 4 bases and J by 6 bases, leaving 13 bases between them. The CDR3 has 14 amino acids. The V gene's germline CDR1 is SGHAT and CDR2 FQNNGV. DNA for the CDR3: TGTGCCAGCAGCTCTACAGGGTCCGGCAATGAGCAGTTCTTC. As protein: CASSSTGSGNEQFF.

This chain uses TRBV7-2 with TRBJ2-1, with 9 positions matching TRBD2. CDR1 is SGHTA, CDR2 FQGNSA, per germline. V gave up 3 bases and J gave up 1 base; unmatched junction bases: 1. The CDR3 has 15 residues. The CDR3 sequence: CASSFSGSSYNEQFF. The CDR3 nucleotides are TGTGCCAGCAGCTTTAGCGGGAGTTCCTACAATGAGCAGTTCTTC.

The chain joins TRBV5-4 to TRBJ2-3; the D gene is possibly TRBD2 (6 bases). Trimming removed 5 bases from V and 2 bases from J, with 15 bases in between. Germline V gene lookup returns CDR1 SGHNT and CDR2 YYREEE (reference sequence). This CDR3 has 15 amino acids. CDR3 in amino acids: CASSNSGTNTDTQYF. Written as DNA, the CDR3 is TGTGCCAGCAGTAATAGCGGAACAAACACAGATACGCAGTATTTT.

The J gene is TRBJ1-2, the V gene TRBV7-9; 8 bases line up with TRBD1. This CDR3 has 15 residues. CDR1 SEHNR and CDR2 FQNEAQ come from the germline V gene (reference sequence). The V and J ends lost 5 bases and 1 base, in that order; junction bases with no gene match: 6. CDR3 residues: CASSGQGRINYGYTF. CDR3 DNA sequence: TGTGCCAGCAGCGGACAGGGTAGAATTAACTATGGCTACACCTTC.

The J gene is TRBJ2-3, the V gene TRBV19, with D unresolved. Per germline, CDR1 LNHDA and CDR2 SQIVND (reference sequence). The CDR3 is made up of 14 amino acids. Trimming left V 6 bases short and J 3 bases short, with 13 bases between. CDR3 protein: CASRAPDGTDTQYF. As DNA, the CDR3 is TGTGCCAGTAGAGCCCCGGACGGGACAGATACGCAGTATTTT.

This clone has just a few counts. The rearrangement joins TRBV29-1 to TRBJ2-2; TRBD1 matches at 7 bases. The CDR3 has 14 residues. CDR1 and CDR2 from the germline V gene are SQVTM and ANQGSEA. The ends lost 7 bases at V and 0 bases at J; junction bases unmatched: 5. The CDR3 DNA reads as TGCAGCGCACGACAGGGAACGAACACCGGGGAGCTGTTTTTT. Its translation: CSARQGTNTGELFF.

This chain connects TRBV13 to TRBJ2-6, with unresolved D. In germline, CDR1 is PRHDT, CDR2 FYEKMQ (reference sequence). The CDR3 contains 15 residues. V lost 3 bases and J 1 base, leaving 7 bases between the germline ends. The CDR3 DNA sequence: TGTGCCAGCAGCTTGGATGGATCTGGGGCCAACGTCCTGACTTTC. This translates into CASSLDGSGANVLTF.

The chain links TRBV29-1 to TRBJ2-1, with TRBD2 as a possible D gene (7 bases). CDR3 length: 15 amino acids. With 7 bases removed from V and 5 bases from J, the gap between germline ends came to 21 bases. The germline CDR1 and CDR2 sequences are SQVTM and ANQGSEA. The CDR3 loop is CSARRGGRDDNEQFF. CDR3 sequence (DNA): TGCAGCGCCCGGAGGGGGGGCAGGGACGACAATGAGCAGTTCTTC.

The J gene is TRBJ2-2, the V gene TRBV5-4, with TRBD1 matching over 9 bases. V dropped 1 base and J dropped 6; count of bases not matched to a gene: 10. The germline V gene encodes CDR1 SGHNT and CDR2 YYREEE (reference sequence). CDR3 length: 17 residues. The CDR3 DNA sequence: TGTGCCAGCAGCTTGCGGTGGGGACAGGGAAAAGCCGGGGAGCTGTTTTTT. It specifies CASSLRWGQGKAGELFF. The full variable domain, its missing parts supplied by reference TRBV5-4 and TRBJ2-2, is ETGVTQSPTHLIKTRGQQVTLRCSSQSGHNTVSWYQQALGQGPQFIFQYYREEENGRGNFPPRFSGLQFPNYSSELNVNALELDDSALYLCASSLRWGQGKAGELFFGEGSRLTVL.

This chain uses TRBV2 with TRBJ1-1; D is perhaps TRBD1 (5 bases). Germline V CDR1 and CDR2: SNHLY, FYNNEI. V lost 3 bases to trimming and J lost 5 bases, with 10 bases between them. This CDR3 contains 13 residues. Here the CDR3 DNA reads TGTGCCAGCAGTGACAGGGTAGATACTGAAGCTTTCTTT. Translating it yields CASSDRVDTEAFF. Combining the CDR3 with reference TRBV2 and TRBJ1-1 gives the whole variable domain EPEVTQTPSHQVTQMGQEVILRCVPISNHLYFYWYRQILGQKVEFLVSFYNNEISEKSEIFDDQFSVERPDGSNFTLKIRSTKLEDSAMYFCASSDRVDTEAFFGQGTRLTVV.

This chain connects TRBV27 to TRBJ1-1; TRBD1 matches at 7 bases. The germline V gene encodes CDR1 MNHEY and CDR2 SMNVEV (reference sequence). The ends lost 5 bases at V and 7 bases at J; junction bases unmatched: 7. This CDR3 is built from 13 residues. CDR3: CASSPPTGNEAFF. The CDR3 region has the DNA TGTGCCAGCAGTCCCCCGACAGGGAATGAAGCTTTCTTT.

The rearrangement links TRBV18 to TRBJ2-7, with 8 bases lining up with TRBD1. Per the germline V gene, CDR1 is KGHSH and CDR2 is LQKENI. Trimming took 6 bases from V and 2 from J; bases not matched to a gene: 9. The CDR3 length is 15 residues. The CDR3 sequence: CASSPGQGRTYEQYF. The CDR3 DNA follows: TGTGCCAGCTCCCCCGGACAGGGACGGACCTACGAGCAGTACTTC. The full variable domain, completed using reference TRBV18 and TRBJ2-7, is NAGVMQNPRHLVRRRGQEARLRCSPMKGHSHVYWYRQLPEEGLKFMVYLQKENIIDESGMPKERFSAEFPKEGPSILRIQQVVRGDSAAYFCASSPGQGRTYEQYFGPGTRLTVT.